This TCR beta chain was sequenced during a study of blood T cell repertoires in COVID-19. Study as a whole: The United States, Italy and Spain provided the acute and convalescent COVID-19 samples. The cDNA or gDNA used as material had been derived from T cells, B-cell-depleted T cells, or PBMCs.

Enrolment of Seattle patients took place during active infection, and they were followed longitudinally. The V and J ends lost 6 bases and 0 bases respectively, with 11 bases between them. Germline V gene sequence: CDR1 LNHDA, CDR2 SQIVND (reference sequence). The CDR3 consists of 14 residues. This clone is medium-sized (0.01 to 0.1%) within its sample. Under the authors' procedure: Reference gene primer amplification yielded estimated nucleated cell counts. Assay: immunoSEQ multiplex PCR; the TCRdb copy retains only in-frame clones and omits some. V and J calls and clone size are as listed in that table; D and trimming were resolved from the DNA. The sample lists some 130,000 clones; 90% were seen once.

Sequenced material: peripheral blood. V usage is TRBV19 and J usage is TRBJ1-1; D call uncertain. The origin of this receptor is a man in his fifties or sixties with COVID-19, enrolled during active disease. CDR3 amino acids: CASRKQTMNTEAFF. DNA for the CDR3: TGTGCCAGTAGAAAACAGACCATGAACACTGAAGCTTTCTTT.